This paragraph covers one T cell receptor (beta chain) sequence. Its specificity is unknown. This entry comes from a study of CD4+ T cells in melanoma. Study findings and constraints: CD8+ T cell, macrophage and B cell function reportedly correlated with neoantigen-specific CD4+ T cells. In melanoma, neoantigen-specific CD4+ T cells reportedly differed in differentiation state.

Germline V gene sequence: CDR1 MNHEY, CDR2 SMNVEV (reference sequence). The CDR3 runs 13 residues. Trimming cost V 6 bases and J 1 base, with 9 bases left between them. Using immunoSEQ multiplex PCR, the repertoire was profiled, and TCRdb retains in-frame clones only, with some absent. This listing includes approximately 93 clones. The clonotype originates from a human donor with melanoma. Some clones in this sample may be carry-over from other donors' samples. Sequences were obtained from a T cell line or clone, from whole sample or a sorted T cell fraction (not recorded which). The chain uses TRBV27 and TRBJ2-5; D is uncertain. The CDR3 loop reads CASRPLGQETQYF. CDR3 nucleotide sequence: TGTGCCAGCAGACCCCTGGGCCAAGAGACCCAGTACTTC.